A selection of T cell receptor beta chains follows, all from one sample in a study of shared clonotypes between healthy human individuals. Repertoires were generated with immunoSEQ multiplex PCR, while TCRdb's copy carries only in-frame clones and drops some. The sample contains approximately 700,000 clones, around 73% of which appear only once. Material for sequencing was memory CD4+ T cells sorted from blood. These receptor sequences come from a woman aged 25 to 39 in good health. Each CDR3 is given with its conserved first and last residue. The order of the fields is D gene, clone size, J gene, V gene, CDR3 protein, CDR3 DNA. D genes are given only for firm matches. Size tells how often a clone was seen (once, few, many) or the class of an expanded clone, and some rows leave it out.

. | . | TRBJ1-2 | TRBV6-1 | CASSAGTDYGYTF | TGTGCCAGCAGTGCAGGAACAGACTATGGCTACACCTTC
. | . | TRBJ2-3 | TRBV25-1 | CASRDSLTDTQYF | TGTGCCAGCAGAGATTCCCTCACAGATACGCAGTATTTT
TRBD1 | few | TRBJ2-7 | TRBV7-2 | CASSHGLGRGTYEQYF | TGTGCCAGCAGCCACGGCCTGGGCAGGGGGACCTACGAGCAGTACTTC
. | . | TRBJ2-2 | TRBV7-6 | CASSSDRTKNTGELFF | TGTGCCAGCAGCTCGGACAGAACCAAGAACACCGGGGAGCTGTTTTTT
. | . | TRBJ1-5 | TRBV5-1 | CASSLDSRRDQPQHF | TGCGCCAGCAGCCTCGACAGTCGACGTGATCAGCCCCAGCATTTT
. | . | TRBJ2-7 | TRBV5-1 | CASSLLSRDEQYF | TGCGCCAGCAGCTTGTTATCGCGGGACGAGCAGTACTTC
TRBD1 | . | TRBJ2-1 | TRBV10-3 | CAIGTGDYNEQFF | TGTGCCATAGGGACAGGAGACTACAATGAGCAGTTCTTC
TRBD2 | . | TRBJ2-1 | TRBV6-5 | CASKSSGSVNEQFF | TGTGCCAGCAAATCTAGCGGGAGTGTGAATGAGCAGTTCTTC
TRBD1 | few | TRBJ2-1 | TRBV2 | CASSERTGKEEQFF | TGTGCCAGCAGTGAGCGGACAGGGAAGGAGGAGCAGTTCTTC
. | . | TRBJ2-7 | TRBV25-1 | CASSGGRTEGPTYEQYF | TGTGCCAGCAGTGGGGGGCGTACTGAAGGCCCGACCTACGAGCAGTACTTC
. | . | TRBJ2-7 | TRBV18 | CASSPPGRPGSQYF | TGTGCCAGCTCACCACCGGGACGGCCAGGGTCCCAGTACTTC
. | . | TRBJ2-7 | TRBV19 | CASSTPGTPSYEQYF | TGTGCCAGTAGTACGCCCGGGACCCCCTCCTACGAGCAGTACTTC
. | . | TRBJ2-5 | TRBV4-1 | CASSQVTRQGTQYF | TGCGCCAGCAGCCAAGTAACGCGCCAAGGGACCCAGTACTTC
TRBD1 | few | TRBJ1-6 | TRBV5-1 | CASSKRDSLNSPLHF | TGCGCCAGCAGCAAACGGGACAGCCTAAATTCACCCCTCCACTTT
TRBD1 | few | TRBJ1-2 | TRBV5-1 | CASSLVTGGNGYTF | TGCGCCAGCAGCTTGGTCACAGGGGGGAATGGCTACACCTTC
TRBD2 | many | TRBJ2-5 | TRBV30 | CAWSRKLAAGGTQYF | TGTGCCTGGAGTCGCAAACTAGCGGCGGGGGGGACCCAGTACTTC
. | . | TRBJ2-5 | TRBV18 | CASSPRELQETQYF | TGTGCCAGCTCACCACGGGAACTCCAAGAGACCCAGTACTTC
. | . | TRBJ2-1 | TRBV10-1 | CASSERLGRYNEQFF | TGCGCCAGCAGTGAGCGTTTAGGGCGGTACAATGAGCAGTTCTTC
TRBD2 | . | TRBJ2-2 | TRBV5-6 | CASSLGTSDTGELFF | TGTGCCAGCAGCTTGGGGACTAGCGACACCGGGGAGCTGTTTTTT
. | . | TRBJ2-3 | TRBV28 | CASSRGSTDTQYF | TGTGCCAGCAGTCGCGGGAGCACAGATACGCAGTATTTT
. | . | TRBJ2-3 | TRBV2 | CASNGFTSTDTQYF | TGTGCCAGCAATGGGTTTACTAGCACAGATACGCAGTATTTT
TRBD1 | . | TRBJ1-2 | TRBV28 | CASRSTGGNYGYTF | TGTGCCAGCCGCTCGACAGGGGGGAATTATGGCTACACCTTC
TRBD2 | . | TRBJ2-5 | TRBV9 | CASSVGASGSGETQYF | TGTGCCAGCAGCGTAGGTGCCAGCGGGAGTGGGGAGACCCAGTACTTC
. | . | TRBJ2-2 | TRBV19 | CASSSGGQVATGELFF | TGTGCCAGTAGTAGCGGTGGGCAGGTGGCCACCGGGGAGCTGTTTTTT
. | once | TRBJ2-3 | TRBV7-9 | CASSLGSGLIEGDTQYF | TGTGCCAGCAGCTTAGGTTCAGGACTAATTGAGGGGGATACGCAGTATTTT
. | . | TRBJ1-2 | TRBV7-3 | CASSLNPQAAYGYTF | TGTGCCAGCAGCTTAAATCCACAAGCAGCTTATGGCTACACCTTC
. | . | TRBJ2-7 | TRBV29-1 | CSVEGQEYSYEQYF | TGCAGCGTTGAAGGACAGGAATACTCCTACGAGCAGTACTTC
TRBD2 | . | TRBJ2-1 | TRBV25-1 | CASSERLAGLHNEQFF | TGTGCCAGCAGTGAAAGACTAGCGGGATTGCACAATGAGCAGTTCTTC
TRBD2 | . | TRBJ2-2 | TRBV4-1 | CASSQAIPSGIWTGELFF | TGCGCCAGCAGCCAAGCCATCCCCAGCGGGATCTGGACCGGGGAGCTGTTTTTT
TRBD1 | . | TRBJ1-2 | TRBV5-4 | CASRRSGGDGYTF | TGTGCCAGCAGACGGTCAGGGGGGGATGGCTACACCTTC
TRBD1 | . | TRBJ1-4 | TRBV6-7 | CASSYGSDRALGKLFF | TGTGCCAGCAGTTACGGGTCTGACAGGGCCCTAGGGAAACTGTTTTTT
TRBD2 | . | TRBJ2-7 | TRBV5-1 | CASKLAGGDTTSYEQYF | TGCGCCAGCAAACTAGCGGGAGGAGATACCACCTCCTACGAGCAGTACTTC
TRBD1 | few | TRBJ2-5 | TRBV19 | CASSIIGTGGQETQYF | TGTGCCAGTAGTATTATCGGGACAGGGGGCCAAGAGACCCAGTACTTC
. | . | TRBJ2-3 | TRBV7-9 | CASSISTDTQYF | TGTGCCAGCAGCATAAGCACAGATACGCAGTATTTT
TRBD2 | . | TRBJ2-7 | TRBV15 | CATSSQNRLAGYYEQYF | TGTGCCACCAGCAGTCAGAACAGACTAGCGGGATACTACGAGCAGTACTTC
. | . | TRBJ1-5 | TRBV5-5 | CASSLGTWQPQHF | TGTGCCAGCAGCTTGGGCACTTGGCAGCCCCAGCATTTT
TRBD2 | . | TRBJ2-7 | TRBV6-5 | CASSSLTSGPYEQYF | TGTGCCAGCAGTTCTTTGACTAGCGGCCCCTACGAGCAGTACTTC
. | . | TRBJ1-1 | TRBV2 | CASSGGPPGRAFF | TGTGCCAGCAGTGGGGGCCCACCCGGAAGAGCTTTCTTT
. | . | TRBJ2-5 | TRBV5-6 | CASSFGRERVWETQYF | TGTGCCAGCAGCTTTGGCCGGGAAAGGGTCTGGGAGACCCAGTACTTC
. | once | TRBJ2-6 | TRBV7-8 | CASSLRLGGGYSGANVLTF | TGTGCCAGCAGCTTAAGGCTTGGAGGGGGCTACTCTGGGGCCAACGTCCTGACTTTC
. | . | TRBJ2-1 | TRBV15 | CATSRDPRNEQFF | TGTGCCACCAGCAGAGATCCCAGGAATGAGCAGTTCTTC
. | . | TRBJ2-7 | TRBV4-1 | CASSHGGGTYEQYF | TGCGCCAGCAGCCATGGAGGGGGAACCTACGAGCAGTACTTC
. | . | TRBJ1-5 | TRBV7-9 | CASRPISNQPQHF | TGTGCCAGCAGACCTATTAGCAATCAGCCCCAGCATTTT
TRBD1 | once | TRBJ1-2 | TRBV28 | CASSPRQGPTLTNYGYTF | TGTGCCAGCAGTCCGCGACAGGGGCCAACTCTTACAAACTATGGCTACACCTTC
. | . | TRBJ1-4 | TRBV5-1 | CASSLAGTGEKLFF | TGCGCCAGCAGCTTGGCAGGGACGGGTGAAAAACTGTTTTTT
. | . | TRBJ2-1 | TRBV7-2 | CASSLVLALNEQFF | TGTGCCAGCAGCTTAGTACTAGCCCTGAATGAGCAGTTCTTC
. | . | TRBJ1-5 | TRBV6-1 | CASRQGSNQPQHF | TGTGCCAGCAGACAGGGATCTAATCAGCCCCAGCATTTT